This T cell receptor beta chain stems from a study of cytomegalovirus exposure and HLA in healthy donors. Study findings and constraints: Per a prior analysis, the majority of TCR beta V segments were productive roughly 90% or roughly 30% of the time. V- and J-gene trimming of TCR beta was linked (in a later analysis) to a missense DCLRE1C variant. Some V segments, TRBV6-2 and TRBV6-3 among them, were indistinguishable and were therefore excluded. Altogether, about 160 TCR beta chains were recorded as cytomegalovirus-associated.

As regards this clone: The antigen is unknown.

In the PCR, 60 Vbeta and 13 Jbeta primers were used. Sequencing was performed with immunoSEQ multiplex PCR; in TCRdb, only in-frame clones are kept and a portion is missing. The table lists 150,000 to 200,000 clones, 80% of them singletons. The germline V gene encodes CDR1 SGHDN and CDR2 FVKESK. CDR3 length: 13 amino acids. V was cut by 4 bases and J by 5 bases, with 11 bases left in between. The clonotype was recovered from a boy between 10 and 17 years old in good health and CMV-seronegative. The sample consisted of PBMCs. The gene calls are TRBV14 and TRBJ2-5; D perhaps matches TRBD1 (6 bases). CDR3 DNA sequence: TGTGCCAGCAGCCTTAGGGGGTCGGAGACCCAGTACTTC. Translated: CASSLRGSETQYF. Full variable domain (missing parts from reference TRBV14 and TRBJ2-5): EAGVTQFPSHSVIEKGQTVTLRCDPISGHDNLYWYRRVMGKEIKFLLHFVKESKQDESGMPNNRFLAERTGGTYSTLKVQPAELEDSGVYFCASSLRGSETQYFGPGTRLLVL.